This T cell receptor (beta chain) was obtained from a study of cytomegalovirus exposure and HLA in healthy donors. The CDR3 runs to 15 residues. Germline lookup yields CDR1 MRHNA and CDR2 SNTAGT. V lost 5 bases and J lost 4; bases outside the gene matches: 5. Profiled with immunoSEQ multiplex PCR; TCRdb holds only in-frame clones, not every one. The sample holds roughly 150,000 clones, roughly 80% seen once. V usage is TRBV6-4 and J usage is TRBJ2-3, with TRBD2 matching 11 bases. The sequenced sample was PBMCs. This sequence originates from a man aged 25 to 40 in good health and CMV-seropositive. The CDR3 DNA is TGTGCCAGCAGTTTTAGCGGGGGGGCCGCAGATACGCAGTATTTT. Amino acid sequence: CASSFSGGAADTQYF.